This entry lists 24 T cell receptor beta chains sequenced from one sample in a study of T cell changes during pregnancy in multiple sclerosis. The protocol was immunoSEQ multiplex PCR, while the TCRdb copy is restricted to in-frame clones and leaves out a portion. The sample yields about 59,000 clones, around 89% seen once. The starting material was peripheral blood, obtained in the first trimester of pregnancy. The origin of the receptors is a female donor in good health, enrolled as a control in a pregnancy study.

Points on this clone: The sample carries other DNA sequences with the same CDR3. The rearrangement links TRBV30 to TRBJ1-2; no clear D. V lost 0 bases to trimming and J lost 2 bases, with 7 bases between them. The CDR3 length is 13 residues. Germline V gene lookup returns CDR1 GTSNPN and CDR2 SVGIG (reference sequence). The CDR3 here is CAWSVSGNYGYTF. DNA of the CDR3: TGTGCCTGGAGTGTATCGGGGAACTATGGCTACACCTTC.

This chain joins TRBV19 and TRBJ2-3; possibly TRBD1 for D (6 bases). CDR1 is LNHDA and CDR2 is SQIVND in the germline V gene (reference sequence). The CDR3 covers 17 residues. Trimming cost V 7 bases and J 0 bases, with 20 bases left between them. The CDR3 DNA reads as TGTGCCAGTAAAGGGGGAAGAATAGGCCTTAGCACAGATACGCAGTATTTT. It yields the protein CASKGGRIGLSTDTQYF. Drawing the rest from reference TRBV19 and TRBJ2-3, the complete variable domain is DGGITQSPKYLFRKEGQNVTLSCEQNLNHDAMYWYRQDPGQGLRLIYYSQIVNDFQKGDIAEGYSVSREKKESFPLTVTSAQKNPTAFYLCASKGGRIGLSTDTQYFGPGTRLTVL.

This clone was seen just once. The chain carries TRBV7-3 and TRBJ2-5, with D possibly matching TRBD2 (6 bases). Germline V gene data show CDR1 as SGHTA and CDR2 as FQGTGA. Trimming cost V 1 base and J 5 bases, with 11 bases left between them. This CDR3 has 14 residues. The CDR3 here is CASSLMGGVETQYF. The CDR3 DNA reads TGTGCCAGCAGCTTAATGGGCGGGGTCGAGACCCAGTACTTC.

V is TRBV4-3 and J is TRBJ2-1; unclear D gene. The CDR3 is 14 amino acids. The germline CDR1 and CDR2 sequences are LGHNA and YSLEER. V lost 1 base to trimming and J lost 8 bases, with 12 bases between them. The CDR3 sequence: CASSQAMLGDEQFF. The CDR3 nucleotides are TGCGCCAGCAGCCAAGCGATGTTGGGCGATGAGCAGTTCTTC.

This clone has a handful of counts. The rearrangement joins TRBV7-2 to TRBJ1-1; D may be TRBD1 (6 bases). Deletions cut 1 base from V and 11 bases from J, with 17 bases between. The V gene's germline CDR1 is SGHTA and CDR2 FQGNSA. The CDR3 runs 14 residues. CDR3 sequence (DNA): TGTGCCAGCAGCTTAGAATGGACAGAGCAAGAGGCTTTCTTT. As protein: CASSLEWTEQEAFF.

The rearrangement joins TRBV4-2 to TRBJ1-1; TRBD1 agrees at 8 bases. With V trimmed by 2 bases and J by 7 bases, 12 bases remained unmatched. Germline V gene sequence: CDR1 LGHNA, CDR2 YNFKEQ. The CDR3 runs to 16 residues. In DNA, the CDR3 is TGTGCCAGCAGCCAACCCGATGGGACAGGCTTGGATGAAGCTTTCTTT. Protein product: CASSQPDGTGLDEAFF.

Turning to this clone: A read error is likely, as this CDR3 ends without the conserved phenylalanine or tryptophan. The limits of the CDR3 on the DNA are not certain, so only TCRdb's listed CDR3 is given. V and J are TRBV7-3 and TRBJ2-7; TRBD1, the table's D call, lacks a check against the DNA. Germline CDR1 and CDR2: SGHTA and FQGTGA. The CDR3 region is 13 residues in length, termini included. CDR3 in amino acids: CASSPGQGVAFSI.

The chain joins TRBV28 to TRBJ2-7; D not certain. Trimming stripped 5 bases from V and 5 bases from J, with 10 bases between. Germline V CDR1 and CDR2: MDHEN, SYDVKM. The CDR3 covers 12 residues. CDR3 coding DNA: TGTGCCAGCAGTCCGCCTCGGGACGAGCAGTACTTC. Amino acid sequence: CASSPPRDEQYF.

The chain recombines TRBV4-2 with TRBJ2-2, with 11 bases aligning to TRBD2. CDR3 size: 15 residues. The J segment lost 6 bases and the V segment lost 2 bases, leaving 2 bases of the junction unmatched. Looked up from germline, CDR1 is LGHNA and CDR2 is YNFKEQ. The CDR3 DNA sequence: TGTGCCAGCAGCCAAACTAGCGGGGGATCCGGGGAGCTGTTTTTT. This sequence encodes CASSQTSGGSGELFF.

CDR3 sequence reads: CASSPTRTGGSTEAFF. The DNA for the CDR3 is TGTGCCAGTAGTCCAACTCGGACAGGGGGCTCCACTGAAGCTTTCTTT. The chain employs TRBV19 and TRBJ1-1, with TRBD1 identical over 11 bases. CDR3 size: 16 residues. Trimming cost V 5 bases and J 4 bases; bases outside gene matches: 9. The V gene's germline CDR1 is LNHDA and CDR2 SQIVND (reference sequence).

V is TRBV19 and J is TRBJ2-2; TRBD1 aligns across 10 bases. Germline values: CDR1 LNHDA, CDR2 SQIVND (reference sequence). The CDR3 spans 16 residues. The V gene end was trimmed by 7 bases and the J gene end by 4 bases; junction bases not matched to a gene: 9. CDR3 protein: CASTRTGGFGTGELFF. For the CDR3, the DNA is TGTGCCAGTACCCGGACAGGGGGTTTCGGCACCGGGGAGCTGTTTTTT.

The gene calls are TRBV5-1 and TRBJ2-3; TRBD1 is a possible D gene (5 bases). The CDR3 runs to 14 residues. Germline V gene lookup returns CDR1 SGHRS and CDR2 YFSETQ. V was trimmed by 0 bases and J by 5 bases, leaving 10 bases between them. The CDR3 coding sequence is TGCGCCAGCAGCTTGGGGGCCAGGGTAGATACGCAGTATTTT. Residues: CASSLGARVDTQYF.

This clone was recorded only once. The gene calls are TRBV19 and TRBJ1-1, with D possibly matching TRBD1 (6 bases). The CDR3 consists of 15 residues. Germline lookup yields CDR1 LNHDA and CDR2 SQIVND (reference sequence). The V gene lost 5 bases and the J gene lost 0 bases, with 13 bases spanning the gap. This CDR3 is CASSLRTDMNTEAFF. CDR3 bases: TGTGCCAGTAGTCTCCGGACAGACATGAACACTGAAGCTTTCTTT.

J is TRBJ2-3 and V is TRBV4-3, with TRBD1 as a possible D gene (6 bases). Trimming pared 0 bases from V and 5 bases from J, leaving 9 bases between. This CDR3 has 14 residues. Germline CDR1 reads LGHNA; CDR2 reads YSLEER. The CDR3 DNA reads as TGCGCCAGCAGCCAAGAACAGGGTAAAGATACGCAGTATTTT. This sequence encodes CASSQEQGKDTQYF.

This rearrangement joins TRBV15 to TRBJ2-3; the D is unclear. Germline CDR1 is LNHNV and CDR2 is YYDKDF (reference sequence). The V end was cut by 2 bases, the J end by 3 bases, with 6 bases between. This CDR3 is 13 amino acids long. CDR3 residues: CATSRPSTDTQYF. In DNA, the CDR3 is TGTGCCACCAGCAGACCTTCGACAGATACGCAGTATTTT.

J is TRBJ1-2 and V is TRBV4-2; weak D call: TRBD1 (5 bases). The germline gives CDR1 LGHNA, CDR2 YNFKEQ. The CDR3 runs to 14 residues. V shed 0 bases and J shed 8 bases, with 13 bases lying between them. This chain's CDR3 is CASSQEKAGVGYTF. The CDR3 DNA sequence: TGTGCCAGCAGCCAAGAAAAAGCGGGGGTCGGCTACACCTTC.

The J gene is TRBJ1-2, the V gene TRBV4-2; a possible D gene is TRBD1 (5 bases). CDR1 and CDR2 (germline): LGHNA, YNFKEQ. CDR3 length: 16 amino acids. V lost 0 bases and J lost 1, with 12 bases in between. CDR3 nucleotides: TGTGCCAGCAGCCAAGAAAGTTTCGGGGGTAACTATGGCTACACCTTC. It translates to CASSQESFGGNYGYTF.

The genes are TRBV12-5 and TRBJ1-1; unclear D gene. The CDR3 runs 13 residues. Trimming removed 3 bases from V and 1 base from J, with 6 bases in between. The germline CDR1 and CDR2 sequences are LGHNT and FRNRAP. The CDR3 spells CASGFKANTEAFF. The CDR3 DNA is TGTGCTAGTGGTTTTAAAGCGAACACTGAAGCTTTCTTT.

This clone was observed once. The rearrangement uses TRBV5-4 and TRBJ1-2, with 7 bases that match TRBD1. Germline assignment: CDR1 SGHNT and CDR2 YYREEE (reference sequence). V lost 4 bases, J lost 2 bases, and 5 bases stayed unmatched. The CDR3 sequence is 14 residues long. The CDR3 DNA reads TGTGCCAGCAGCCAGGGGACAGCGAACTATGGCTACACCTTC. Encoded protein: CASSQGTANYGYTF.

The chain links TRBV9 to TRBJ2-3; TRBD2 matches 8 bases. Unmatched junction bases numbered 4, after V lost 4 bases and J lost 6 bases. The germline V gene has CDR1 SGDLS and CDR2 YYNGEE. The CDR3 is 13 residues long. The CDR3 is CASSSGGRDTQYF. The CDR3 DNA sequence: TGTGCCAGCAGCTCGGGGGGGCGGGATACGCAGTATTTT.

The chain joins TRBV9 to TRBJ2-7; the D gene is possibly TRBD1 (6 bases). The CDR3 contains 15 residues. The V end was cut by 3 bases, the J end by 1 base, with 14 bases between. Germline V lookup: CDR1 SGDLS, CDR2 YYNGEE. CDR3 loop: CASSGGTRTSYEQYF. As DNA, the CDR3 is TGTGCCAGCAGCGGTGGGACAAGGACGTCCTACGAGCAGTACTTC.

The rearrangement links TRBV5-4 to TRBJ2-5; TRBD2 agrees at 12 bases. V lost 0 bases to trimming and J lost 3 bases; unmatched junction nucleotides: 0. The CDR3 sequence is 15 residues long. Germline V CDR1 and CDR2: SGHNT, YYREEE (reference sequence). The CDR3 loop reads CASSLGLAGEETQYF. CDR3 nucleotides: TGTGCCAGCAGCTTGGGACTAGCGGGGGAAGAGACCCAGTACTTC.

This chain uses TRBV6-6 with TRBJ2-3; the D is unclear. The CDR3 length is 13 residues. V lost 6 bases and J 2 bases, leaving 9 bases between the germline ends. The germline gives CDR1 MNHNY, CDR2 SVGAGI (reference sequence). The CDR3 nucleotides read TGTGCCAGCAGCCCCTCCCCCACAGATACGCAGTATTTT. As protein: CASSPSPTDTQYF.

This clone occurred once. The chain joins TRBV7-2 to TRBJ2-3; no clear D. CDR1 is SGHTA and CDR2 is FQGNSA in the germline V gene. The CDR3 totals 13 residues. Trimming shortened V by 2 bases and J by 6 bases, and 9 bases separated the two germline ends. The CDR3 DNA follows: TGTGCCAGCAGCTTATCCGGTTGGGATACGCAGTATTTT. It yields the protein CASSLSGWDTQYF. Full variable domain (outside the CDR3, taken from reference TRBV7-2 and TRBJ2-3): GAGVSQSPSNKVTEKGKDVELRCDPISGHTALYWYRQSLGQGLEFLIYFQGNSAPDKSGLPSDRFSAERTGGSVSTLTIQRTQQEDSAVYLCASSLSGWDTQYFGPGTRLTVL.